This section outlines one T cell receptor beta chain sequence together with its context. In its sample, this clone was seen a few times. Its target antigen remains unknown. No base quality information exists; no much larger clone differs at one position. The V end gives up 0 bases and the J end 3 bases, leaving 15 bases in the junction not matched to a gene. CDR1 is given as SGHAT and CDR2 as FQNNGV, both from the germline V gene. Including the terminal cysteine and phenylalanine, the CDR3 comprises 20 residues. Just CDR3 DNA is preserved here, 60 bases in frame from base 1. This record comes from a study of blood T cell repertoires in COVID-19 (dated by TCRdb to about 2020). As for the study more broadly: The collaborator samples originated in the United States, Italy and Spain and spanned the acute and convalescent phases of COVID-19. The sample metadata nearly always contained a de-identified subject ID, COVID-19 status, age in years and sex. The repertoires were made available in a free public database intended to serve as a resource for research on the immune response to SARS-CoV-2. HLA class I and class II types, where available, came from metadata supplied by the sample provider rather than from assay-based typing. The material from the prospective study consisted of cDNA or gDNA derived from T cells, B-cell-depleted T cells, or PBMCs. Deeply sampled blood TCRbeta repertoires from subjects exposed to, actively infected with, or recovered from COVID-19 were included in the dataset. The samples were drawn from the first 160 participants of the ongoing ImmuneRACE study and from some 1,300 subjects provided by 6 global collaborators. The study at large found these results: Clinical and demographic metadata were provided uncurated, with the amount varying by source and participant.

Whole blood was collected in K2EDTA tubes by collaborating institutions according to the institutions' own protocols. Collaborator samples were shipped for TCRbeta analysis as frozen whole blood, isolated PBMCs, or DNA extracted from either sample type. The immunoSEQ Assay, a bias-controlled multiplex PCR, was used to amplify TCRbeta CDR3 regions from genomic DNA. On the authors' methods: The number of nucleated cells in each sample was estimated by amplification of reference gene primers within the assay. To quantify the absolute abundance of each unique TCRbeta CDR3 rearrangement, sequence reads were collapsed and filtered. For each sample, productive Simpson clonality was calculated by taking the square root of Simpson's diversity index across productive rearrangements. Drawn from immuneACCESS, this table holds only the in-frame rearrangements with V and J called that TCRdb kept. Clones are partly lost; checked studies trace under half to an unresolved V gene and leave the rest unexplained. That table furnishes V, J and clone size, whereas the DNA furnished D and trimming. This sample has 150,000 or so clones in its table, and 60% to 80% of those were observed once. Approximately 9% of the sample is taken by the ten largest.

The TCR sequence derives from a woman aged 50 to 60 with active or convalescent COVID-19. The sequencing sample was made of peripheral blood. In this chain, TRBV11-2 is recombined with TRBJ2-1; the central 9 bases match TRBD2. The sequenced DNA is TGTGCCAGCAGCTTAGATCGTCCACTAGCGGGCGTTTTAGGCTACAATGAGCAGTTCTTC. It codes for CASSLDRPLAGVLGYNEQFF. Supplemented by the reference TRBV11-2 and TRBJ2-1 proteins around the CDR3, the complete variable domain is EAGVAQSPRYKIIEKRQSVAFWCNPISGHATLYWYQQILGQGPKLLIQFQNNGVVDDSQLPKDRFSAERLKGVDSTLKIQPAKLEDSAVYLCASSLDRPLAGVLGYNEQFFGPGTRLTVL.